The entry below gives a single T cell receptor (beta chain) sequence along with its context. Its specificity is unknown. CDR3 length: 14 amino acids. The V end was cut by 5 bases, the J end by 0 bases, with 11 bases between. This sample was included in a study of post-analysis software for immune sequencing data. Overall study results and limits: In patients, about 5 TRBV segments were more frequent than in controls, with TRBV5-6, TRBV5-1 and TRBV20-1 among them.

Included in the TCR beta cDNA libraries were unique molecular identifiers. TCRdb independently ran MiXCR on the PCR reads; one entry per CDR3 protein. The sample records 450,000 to 700,000 distinct CDR3 sequences, roughly 45% being singletons. The gene calls are TRBV12-3 or TRBV12-4 and TRBJ2-7, with D perhaps matching TRBD2 (7 bases). The sequence was collected from a girl aged 10-17 years with multiple sclerosis. The sequencing input was blood. The CDR3 sequence is CASSPRGPSYEQYF. CDR3 sequence (DNA): TGTGCCAGCAGTCCGCGGGGGCCCTCCTACGAGCAGTACTTC.